The 24 T cell receptor beta chains given below trace back to one sample, sequenced in a study of regulatory T cells in long-lasting Graves disease. Construction of the TCR beta libraries employed iRepertoire HTBI primers in conjunction with Arm-PCR of CDR3 regions. TCRdb re-analysed the multiplex PCR reads in MiXCR, keeping a single row per CDR3 protein. The sample has about 290,000 distinct CDR3 sequences, 20% to 25% seen once. The time point was: persistent/refractory GD, antithyroid drugs over 5 years with positive TRAb. From RNA extracted from PBMCs, the TCR library was made. The sample here was peripheral blood mononuclear cells (PBMCs), taken when the disease was refractory, from a patient treated with antithyroid drugs. The receptors shown here come from a female donor with Graves disease.

The chain uses TRBV5-1 and TRBJ2-2, with TRBD1 as a possible D gene (6 bases). Germline V gene data show CDR1 as SGHRS and CDR2 as YFSETQ. Trimming cost V 4 bases and J 4 bases, with 14 bases left between them. The CDR3 length is 15 residues. The CDR3 spells CASSQGHTGTGELFF. The DNA of the CDR3 is TGCGCCAGCAGCCAGGGACATACGGGCACCGGGGAGCTGTTTTTT. The whole variable domain, remainder taken from reference TRBV5-1 and TRBJ2-2, is KAGVTQTPRYLIKTRGQQVTLSCSPISGHRSVSWYQQTPGQGLQFLFEYFSETQRNKGNFPGRFSGRQFSNSRSEMNVSTLELGDSALYLCASSQGHTGTGELFFGEGSRLTVL.

This rearrangement joins TRBV7-9 to TRBJ2-7; D remains unclear. The CDR3 consists of 13 residues. V dropped 7 bases and J dropped 1 base, with 11 bases sitting between them. Germline loops: CDR1 SEHNR, CDR2 FQNEAQ (reference sequence). This chain's CDR3 is CASNLLNSYEQYF. CDR3 nucleotides: TGTGCCAGCAACTTGCTAAATTCCTACGAGCAGTACTTC.

The chain couples TRBV5-1 to TRBJ2-2, with TRBD1 as a possible D gene (5 bases). CDR1 is SGHRS, CDR2 YFSETQ, per germline. The CDR3 contains 17 residues. The V end was cut by 2 bases, the J end by 0 bases, with 14 bases between. The CDR3 DNA reads TGCGCCAGCAGCTTACGGATAGGGGCCTCGAACACCGGGGAGCTGTTTTTT. It translates to CASSLRIGASNTGELFF.

The V call is TRBV28, the J call TRBJ1-4; 8 bases are shared with TRBD1. The CDR3 spans 15 residues. Losses at the gene ends were 6 bases for V and 10 bases for J; bases not matched to a gene: 13. CDR1 and CDR2 from the germline V gene are MDHEN and SYDVKM. As DNA, the CDR3 is TGTGCCAGCAGCAAAATGGACAGGGAAAGCGGAAAACTGTTTTTT. Translating it yields CASSKMDRESGKLFF.

In its sample, this clonotype was seen many times. This sequence joins TRBV7-2 and TRBJ2-4, with 11 bases fitting TRBD2. This CDR3 has 20 amino acids. V lost 2 bases and J lost 0; bases outside the gene matches: 12. Germline CDR1 and CDR2: SGHTA and FQGNSA. CDR3 bases: TGTGCCAGCAGCTTAAGACTAGCGGGAAAGCCTATGATAGCCAAAAACATTCAGTACTTC. Amino acid sequence: CASSLRLAGKPMIAKNIQYF.

Concerning this clonotype: Possible read error: a much larger clone is one base away. The chain has TRBV12-3 or TRBV12-4 and TRBJ1-1, with D possibly being TRBD1 (6 bases). The CDR3 is made up of 12 amino acids. The CDR3 loop reads CTSSKDRPEAFF. CDR3 sequence (DNA): TGTACCAGCAGCAAAGACAGGCCTGAAGCTTTCTTT.

This clonotype was seen a handful of times. The chain carries TRBV9 and TRBJ1-1, with D unclear. Trimming stripped 4 bases from V and 2 bases from J, with 9 bases between. This CDR3 is 13 amino acids long. Per germline, CDR1 SGDLS and CDR2 YYNGEE. The CDR3 DNA sequence: TGTGCCAGCAGCCATGACGGCAACACTGAAGCTTTCTTT. Its protein product is CASSHDGNTEAFF.

DNA for the CDR3: TGTGCCAGCAGTTCACAGGGAGTCCTAGCCAAAAACATTCAGTACTTC. Translating it yields CASSSQGVLAKNIQYF. V usage is TRBV27 and J usage is TRBJ2-4; D perhaps matches TRBD1 (6 bases). Germline V lookup: CDR1 MNHEY, CDR2 SMNVEV (reference sequence). Trimming took off 4 bases at V and 0 bases at J, with 13 bases between the two ends. The CDR3 contains 16 residues.

This clonotype was counted many times. This chain joins TRBV3-1 and TRBJ2-7; 9 positions agree with TRBD2. J was trimmed by 2 bases and V by 3 bases; bases with no gene match: 5. This CDR3 has 15 amino acids. CDR1 and CDR2 from the germline V gene are LGHDT and YNNKEL (reference sequence). The CDR3 DNA reads TGTGCCAGCAGCCATAGCGGGAGTGGTACCTACGAGCAGTACTTC. Protein product: CASSHSGSGTYEQYF.

The genes are TRBV9 and TRBJ2-7; no clear D. In germline, CDR1 is SGDLS, CDR2 YYNGEE. The CDR3 runs to 14 residues. Deletions cut 0 bases from V and 5 bases from J, with 12 bases between. The CDR3 nucleotides are TGTGCCAGCAGCGTAGAAAACCCTTACGACGAGCAGTACTTC. Amino acids: CASSVENPYDEQYF.

The chain links TRBV12-3 or TRBV12-4 to TRBJ1-5; possible D gene TRBD2, 6 bases. The J call may not be correct, given that the DNA end is closer to TRBJ2-3. The CDR3 loop spans 13 amino acids. CDR3 protein: CASRPAGNQPQYF. Here the CDR3 DNA reads TGTGCCAGCAGGCCAGCGGGTAATCAGCCCCAGTATTTT.

This clonotype came up many times. This CDR3 reads CASSPPRAEKETQYF. The CDR3 coding sequence is TGTGCCAGCTCACCACCGAGGGCAGAGAAAGAGACCCAGTACTTC. The rearrangement uses TRBV18 and TRBJ2-5, with D possibly matching TRBD2 (5 bases). The V end was cut by 0 bases, the J end by 3 bases, with 11 bases between. Germline V gene sequence: CDR1 KGHSH, CDR2 LQKENI. This CDR3 has 15 amino acids.

This rearrangement joins TRBV27 to TRBJ1-6, with a weak D call TRBD1 (6 bases). The CDR3 sequence is 17 residues long. Trimming cost V 3 bases and J 4 bases, with 16 bases left between them. From germline, CDR1 is MNHEY and CDR2 SMNVEV (reference sequence). The DNA of the CDR3 is TGTGCCAGCAGTTTTGGGGCCCAAGGGGGTTATAATTCACCCCTCCACTTT. Translated: CASSFGAQGGYNSPLHF.

This clonotype came up many times. The gene calls are TRBV9 and TRBJ2-5; 10 positions match TRBD2. Germline values: CDR1 SGDLS, CDR2 YYNGEE. Trimming removed 5 bases from V and 4 bases from J; junction bases left unmatched: 8. This CDR3 contains 15 residues. The chain's CDR3 is CASSEVLAGPETQYF. For the CDR3, the DNA is TGTGCCAGCAGTGAAGTACTAGCGGGACCAGAGACCCAGTACTTC.

This clonotype was recorded at least ten times. The chain employs TRBV6-2 or TRBV6-3 and TRBJ2-5; tentative D call: TRBD2 (5 bases). V dropped 1 base and J dropped 5 bases, with 11 bases sitting between them. Germline loops: CDR1 MNHEY, CDR2 SVGEGT. The CDR3 runs 14 residues. The CDR3 DNA follows: TGTGCCAGCAGTTACTTCGGGGTGAGGGAGACCCAGTACTTC. It translates to CASSYFGVRETQYF.

This chain uses TRBV7-9 with TRBJ2-2, with 9 bases lining up with TRBD2. The CDR3 runs to 16 residues. Trimming at V came to 5 bases and at J to 0 bases, leaving 4 bases not matched to a gene. CDR1 is SEHNR, CDR2 FQNEAQ, per germline (reference sequence). The CDR3 region is CASSRLAGTNTGELFF. The CDR3 DNA sequence: TGTGCCAGCAGCCGTCTAGCGGGGACGAACACCGGGGAGCTGTTTTTT.

Many counts were recorded for this clonotype. The chain couples TRBV28 to TRBJ1-1; D not certain. Germline V CDR1 and CDR2: MDHEN, SYDVKM. The V gene lost 3 bases and the J gene lost 0 bases, with 14 bases spanning the gap. This CDR3 spans 16 amino acids. The CDR3 sequence is CASSFEGSPLNTEAFF. The CDR3 nucleotides are TGTGCCAGCAGTTTTGAAGGGTCTCCTTTGAACACTGAAGCTTTCTTT.

The genes are TRBV4-3 and TRBJ1-1; D might be TRBD1 (6 bases). There are 16 residues in the CDR3. V was clipped by 0 bases and J by 0 bases, with 11 bases between them. The V gene's germline CDR1 is LGHNA and CDR2 YSLEER. The CDR3, as DNA: TGCGCCAGCAGCCAAGATCTGGGGGCCGTGAACACTGAAGCTTTCTTT. It translates to CASSQDLGAVNTEAFF.

The chain links TRBV20-1 to TRBJ1-2, with D possibly being TRBD1 (5 bases). There are 15 residues in the CDR3. Germline V gene lookup returns CDR1 DFQATT and CDR2 SNEGSKA (reference sequence). V lost 6 bases to trimming and J lost 4 bases, with 21 bases between them. The CDR3 reads CSAKDAGSSSYGYTF. As DNA, the CDR3 is TGCAGTGCGAAAGACGCAGGGTCTTCTTCCTATGGCTACACCTTC.

The V call is TRBV28, the J call TRBJ2-2, with D perhaps matching TRBD1 or TRBD2 (5 bases each). The germline V gene encodes CDR1 MDHEN and CDR2 SYDVKM. V lost 6 bases and J lost 1, with 12 bases in between. The CDR3 is 15 residues long. The CDR3 sequence: CASSSGRVNTGELFF. DNA of the CDR3: TGTGCCAGCAGCTCGGGACGGGTGAACACCGGGGAGCTGTTTTTT.

The chain couples TRBV5-1 to TRBJ1-2; 8 nucleotides line up with TRBD1. With 4 bases clipped from V and 6 bases from J, the junction kept 11 bases outside the gene matches. There are 15 residues in the CDR3. CDR1 and CDR2 (germline): SGHRS, YFSETQ. As DNA, the CDR3 is TGCGCCAGCAGCGCCCAGGGGGCGCTTGGCCATGGCTACACCTTC. This gives the protein CASSAQGALGHGYTF.

This clonotype was found many times. The chain recombines TRBV28 with TRBJ2-5; a possible D gene is TRBD1 (6 bases). Germline CDR1 MDHEN, CDR2 SYDVKM. The ends were cut back, 10 bases at V and 5 bases at J, with 26 bases in the middle. CDR3 size: 16 residues. The CDR3 spells CATKGGGIDRRETQYF. The CDR3, as DNA: TGTGCCACCAAAGGTGGGGGCATAGACCGGAGGGAGACCCAGTACTTC.

This clonotype occurred a few times. This chain links TRBV29-1 with TRBJ2-5; weak D call: TRBD2 (6 bases). The CDR3 runs to 14 residues. Germline V gene data show CDR1 as SQVTM and CDR2 as ANQGSEA. V shed 1 base and J shed 1 base, with 10 bases lying between them. In DNA form, the CDR3 reads TGCAGCGTTGAAGGAGCGGGCCTCCAAGAGACCCAGTACTTC. Its translation is CSVEGAGLQETQYF.

This clonotype was detected many times. The chain joins TRBV7-2 to TRBJ2-2; tentatively, D is TRBD2 (6 bases). CDR1 is SGHTA and CDR2 is FQGNSA in the germline V gene. CDR3 length: 16 amino acids. V lost 6 bases to trimming and J lost 0 bases, with 14 bases between them. This chain's CDR3 is CASSWGVVSNTGELFF. In nucleotides, the CDR3 is TGTGCCAGCAGTTGGGGGGTGGTCTCGAACACCGGGGAGCTGTTTTTT. Supplemented by reference TRBV7-2 and TRBJ2-2, the full variable domain reads GAGVSQSPSNKVTEKGKDVELRCDPISGHTALYWYRQSLGQGLEFLIYFQGNSAPDKSGLPSDRFSAERTGGSVSTLTIQRTQQEDSAVYLCASSWGVVSNTGELFFGEGSRLTVL.